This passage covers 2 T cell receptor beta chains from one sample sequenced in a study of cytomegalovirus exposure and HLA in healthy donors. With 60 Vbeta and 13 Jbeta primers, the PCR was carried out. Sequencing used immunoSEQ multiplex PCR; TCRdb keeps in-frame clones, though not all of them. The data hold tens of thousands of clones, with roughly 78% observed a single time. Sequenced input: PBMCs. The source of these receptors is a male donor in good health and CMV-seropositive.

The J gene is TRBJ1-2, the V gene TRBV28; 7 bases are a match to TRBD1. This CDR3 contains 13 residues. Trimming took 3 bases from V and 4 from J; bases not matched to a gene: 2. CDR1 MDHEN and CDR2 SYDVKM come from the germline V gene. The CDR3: CASSLGTAYGYTF. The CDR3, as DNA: TGTGCCAGCAGTTTGGGGACAGCCTATGGCTACACCTTC.

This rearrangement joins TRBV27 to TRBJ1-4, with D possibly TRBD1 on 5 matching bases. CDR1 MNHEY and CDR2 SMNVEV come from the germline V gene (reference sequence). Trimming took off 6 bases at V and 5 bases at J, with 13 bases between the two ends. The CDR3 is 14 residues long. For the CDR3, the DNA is TGTGCCAGCAGGTCGGGGGGTCGAAATGAAAAACTGTTTTTT. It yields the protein CASRSGGRNEKLFF.